This T cell receptor beta chain was documented in a study of cytomegalovirus exposure and HLA in healthy donors. This CDR3 region has 14 residues. Between the trimmed V and J ends, which lost 7 bases and 1 base, there was a span of 14 bases. The germline V gene encodes CDR1 SGDLS and CDR2 YYNGEE. As regards this clone: Its antigen is not known.

General observations from the study: In an earlier analysis, most TCR beta V segments were productive about 87% or about 30% of the time. Exclusion as indistinguishable affected some V segments, including TRBV6-2 and TRBV6-3.

The primer mix had 60 Vbeta and 13 Jbeta primers. As processed by the authors: Approximately 11 million of the roughly 77 million unique TCR beta chains counted in a later analysis were shared. The repertoire was sequenced with immunoSEQ multiplex PCR; TCRdb's copy has only in-frame clones and lacks some. The V and J calls and the clone size are those of that table, but D and trimming were determined from the DNA. The table lists 100,000 to 150,000 clones, over 70% of them singletons. Sequencing was done on a sample of PBMCs. The rearrangement uses TRBV9 and TRBJ1-1, with a weak D call TRBD1 (6 bases). The source of this sequence is a woman between 18 and 29 years old in good health and CMV-seronegative. CDR3 region: CASAGGSPNTEAFF. The CDR3 nucleotides are TGTGCCAGCGCGGGGGGCTCACCGAACACTGAAGCTTTCTTT.